A selection of T cell receptor beta chains follows, all from one sample in a study of tumor-infiltrating lymphocytes in primary liver carcinoma. Using its own MiXCR run on the multiplex PCR reads, TCRdb lists one record per CDR3 protein. The data contain under 200,000 distinct CDR3 sequences, 65% of them seen just once; the ten biggest clones take up around 7.1%. The sample was peripheral blood. Receptors were obtained from a woman aged 55-69 years with primary liver carcinoma and hepatitis B virus infection. Each CDR3 is given with its conserved first and last residue. The D gene is left open where the match is weak. Size is omitted from some rows. Given values are once, few, many or a class for expanded clones.

J | D | size | V | CDR3 | DNA
TRBJ2-3 | . | . | TRBV11-2 | CASSSAGAGDAQYF | TGTGCCAGCAGCTCCGCGGGAGCAGGGGATGCGCAGTACTTT
TRBJ1-2 | . | many | TRBV6-5 | CASSYGQGRGYTF | TGTGCCAGCAGTTACGGGCAGGGACGTGGCTACACCTTC
TRBJ2-3 | TRBD2 | few | TRBV12-3/TRBV12-4 | CASSFGRIGLAVFTDTQYF | TGTGCCAGCAGTTTCGGCCGGATTGGACTAGCGGTTTTCACAGATACGCAGTATTTT
TRBJ2-3 | . | . | TRBV11-2 | CASSLLEGSDSQYF | TGTGCCAGCAGCTTATTAGAGGGCTCAGATTCGCAGTATTTT
TRBJ2-7 | . | . | TRBV5-1 | CVSSPAGHYEQYF | TGCGTCAGCAGTCCCGCGGGCCACTACGAGCAGTACTTC
TRBJ1-5 | . | once | TRBV11-2 | CASSWDCNQPQHF | TGTGCCAGCAGCTGGGATTGCAATCAGCCCCAGCATTTT
TRBJ2-1 | . | once | TRBV11-2 | CASSLDRRDNEQFF | TGTGCCAGCAGCTTAGACCGCCGCGACAATGAGCAGTTCTTC
TRBJ1-5 | . | . | TRBV6-1 | CASGASWGYGNQPQHF | TGTGCCAGCGGAGCCTCCTGGGGCTATGGCAATCAGCCCCAGCATTTT
TRBJ2-1 | TRBD2 | once | TRBV12-3/TRBV12-4 | CATSSPGGNPLNEQFF | TGTGCCACCTCCTCCCCGGGAGGGAACCCATTGAATGAGCAGTTCTTC
TRBJ2-1 | TRBD2 | few | TRBV28 | CASSLAGASYNEQFF | TGTGCCAGCAGTCTAGCGGGAGCATCCTACAATGAGCAGTTCTTC
TRBJ2-5 | TRBD2 | . | TRBV29-1 | CSGSGISGETRYF | TGCAGCGGGAGCGGGATTTCGGGAGAGACCCGGTACTTC
TRBJ1-3 | TRBD1 | once | TRBV12-3/TRBV12-4 | CAIGLGTGGSSGSTIYF | TGTGCCATCGGTTTGGGGACAGGGGGGAGCTCTGGAAGCACCATATATTTT
TRBJ1-5 | . | . | TRBV12-3/TRBV12-4 | CASSLVQGGQPQHF | TGTGCCAGCAGTCTTGTTCAGGGTGGCCAGCCCCAGCATTTT
TRBJ1-1 | . | many | TRBV29-1 | CSGGHLVGTEAFF | TGCAGCGGCGGACATCTGGTGGGCACTGAAGCTTTCTTT
TRBJ1-1 | . | . | TRBV11-2 | CASRVGAWNTEAFF | TGTGCCAGCAGAGTTGGTGCGTGGAACACTGAAGCTTTCTTT
TRBJ2-7 | TRBD1 | once | TRBV11-2 | CASNPRTGAWSSYEQYF | TGTGCCAGTAACCCAAGGACAGGGGCCTGGAGCTCCTACGAGCAGTACTTC
TRBJ2-5 | . | many | TRBV6-6 | CASRTAQETQYF | TGTGCCAGCAGGACAGCGCAAGAGACCCAGTACTTC
TRBJ1-2 | TRBD1 | . | TRBV11-2 | CASNLEVRRGVYGCTF | TGTGCCAGCAACTTAGAAGTGCGCAGGGGGGTCTATGGCTGCACCTTC
TRBJ2-1 | TRBD2 | . | TRBV11-2 | CASNLDRGGRFYNEQFF | TGTGCCAGCAACTTAGATAGGGGCGGGAGGTTCTACAATGAGCAGTTCTTC
TRBJ2-7 | TRBD1 | . | TRBV6-2/TRBV6-3 | CASSPYPGQGSHNEQYF | TGTGCCAGCAGTCCATACCCAGGACAGGGGTCCCACAATGAGCAGTACTTC
TRBJ2-7 | . | . | TRBV21-1 | CASSRTRAGGAYEQYF | TGTGCCAGCAGCCGTACAAGAGCGGGAGGGGCCTACGAGCAGTACTTC
TRBJ1-1 | . | . | TRBV15 | CATSTWGGFEAFF | TGTGCCACCAGTACTTGGGGGGGATTTGAAGCTTTCTTT
TRBJ2-3 | . | once | TRBV6-5 | CASSETLSPDTQYF | TGTGCCAGCAGTGAAACTCTGTCGCCAGATACGCAGTATTTT
TRBJ2-5 | . | . | TRBV11-2 | CASSSHSGETQHF | TGTGCCAGCAGCTCCCACTCCGGAGAGACCCAGCACTTC
TRBJ2-7 | . | . | TRBV11-2 | CASSLGLGRSYEQYF | TGTGCCAGCAGCTTAGGACTAGGACGGTCCTACGAGCAGTACTTC
TRBJ1-2 | . | once | TRBV6-5 | CASSGIGGMHYGYTF | TGTGCCAGCAGTGGGATAGGGGGTATGCACTATGGCTACACCTTC
TRBJ2-7 | . | . | TRBV6-5 | CASSEYKGEHYF | TGTGCCAGCAGCGAATACAAGGGCGAGCACTACTTC
TRBJ1-4 | . | . | TRBV4-2 | CASRQDFYRSNEKLFF | TGTGCCAGCAGACAAGATTTCTATAGGTCTAATGAAAAACTGTTTTTT
TRBJ1-5 | . | . | TRBV28 | CASVPPGFPNQPQHF | TGTGCCAGCGTTCCTCCAGGGTTTCCCAATCAGCCCCAGCATTTT
TRBJ2-6 | TRBD2 | . | TRBV2 | CASKAGGFSGANILTF | TGTGCCAGCAAAGCGGGAGGGTTCTCTGGGGCCAACATCCTGACTTTC
TRBJ1-1 | TRBD1 | many | TRBV6-5 | CASTPGQWDFPTEAFF | TGTGCCAGCACCCCGGGACAGTGGGACTTCCCAACTGAAGCTTTCTTT
TRBJ2-2 | TRBD2 | . | TRBV12-3/TRBV12-4 | CASSSSGRGAGELFF | TGTGCCAGCAGTTCGAGCGGGAGAGGCGCCGGGGAGTTGTTTTTT
TRBJ1-5 | . | few | TRBV6-1 | CASSEVGQRINQPQHF | TGTGCCAGCAGTGAAGTAGGACAGCGAATTAATCAGCCCCAGCATTTT
TRBJ2-7 | TRBD1 | . | TRBV11-1 | CASSSGQGQGSYEQYF | TGTGCCAGCAGCTCTGGTCAGGGACAGGGTTCCTACGAGCAGTACTTC
TRBJ2-3 | TRBD2 | . | TRBV7-2 | CASSLFSLAGTDTQYF | TGTGCCAGCAGCTTATTCTCGCTAGCGGGCACAGATACCCAGTATTTT